This T cell receptor (beta chain) was observed in a study of blood T cell repertoires in COVID-19. Across the study: The origin of the acute and convalescent COVID-19 samples was the United States, Italy and Spain. PBMCs, B-cell-depleted T cells, or T cells provided the cDNA or gDNA that made up the material.

In the source study's methods: How many nucleated cells were present was estimated from reference gene primer amplification. Sequenced by immunoSEQ multiplex PCR; TCRdb stores in-frame clones only, minus some. From that table come the V and J calls and clone size; the DNA was used to work out D and trimming. The sample yields over 20,000 clones, 70% to 90% seen once. The V and J ends lost 6 bases and 5 bases, in that order; junction bases with no gene match: 9. CDR3 size: 16 residues. Germline lookup yields CDR1 MDHEN and CDR2 SYDVKM. V gene TRBV28 combines with J gene TRBJ1-5; 11 bases agree with TRBD1. The sample was peripheral blood. This TCR was recovered from a man in his 70s with acute or convalescent COVID-19. The CDR3 DNA reads TGTGCCAGCAGCAAAAGGACAGGGGGCTTTGATCAGCCCCAGCATTTT. Protein product: CASSKRTGGFDQPQHF.